The text below deals with one T cell receptor beta chain. This specimen comes from a study of blood T cell repertoires in COVID-19. Generated by immunoSEQ multiplex PCR, the TCRdb table keeps only in-frame clones and is missing some. The table shows nearly 200,000 clones, with around four fifths occurring only once. Germline lookup yields CDR1 SGHNT and CDR2 YYREEE (reference sequence). Germline trimming cut 5 bases from V and 8 bases from J; bases unmatched to any gene: 6. This CDR3 spans 12 amino acids. The clonotype comes from a man aged 55 to 70 with COVID-19, enrolled during active disease. The sequenced sample consisted of peripheral blood. The chain joins TRBV5-4 to TRBJ2-7; 8 bases match TRBD1. The CDR3 spells CASRRTGLKQYF. The CDR3 bases are TGTGCCAGCAGGCGGACAGGGTTAAAGCAGTACTTC.